Following are 29 T cell receptor beta chains from one sample sequenced in a study of blood T cell repertoires in COVID-19. Generated by immunoSEQ multiplex PCR, the TCRdb table keeps only in-frame clones and is missing some. Of about 300,000 clones in the sample, around nine tenths were seen once. Sequenced input: peripheral blood. The origin of the receptors is a woman under 40 with COVID-19, enrolled during active disease.

The chain has TRBV3-1 (or the pseudogene TRBV3-2) and TRBJ2-7; 7 nucleotides match TRBD1. V shed 0 bases and J 0 bases; nucleotides not matched to a gene: 11. The germline V gene encodes CDR1 LGHDT and CDR2 YNNKEL (reference sequence). The CDR3 totals 18 residues. CDR3 amino acids: CASSQDRPGRGSSYEQYF. DNA of the CDR3: TGTGCCAGCAGCCAAGATCGGCCCGGCAGGGGGAGCTCCTACGAGCAGTACTTC.

The rearrangement uses TRBV11-3 and TRBJ2-7, with D possibly TRBD1 on 5 matching bases. V lost 2 bases and J 6 bases, leaving 17 bases between the germline ends. The CDR3 is 15 amino acids. Germline V CDR1 and CDR2: SGHNT, YENEEA. The CDR3 bases are TGTGCCAGCAGCTTATCTCGGACACCCTACGGCGAGCAGTACTTC. Its translation is CASSLSRTPYGEQYF.

As DNA, the CDR3 is TGTGCCAGCAGCACTAGCGGGGGAAGCTACAATGAGCAGTTCTTC. It codes for CASSTSGGSYNEQFF. The chain carries TRBV7-3 and TRBJ2-1; TRBD2 matches at 11 bases. V lost 5 bases and J lost 3; bases outside the gene matches: 3. This CDR3 contains 15 residues. The V gene's germline CDR1 is SGHTA and CDR2 FQGTGA.

This chain links TRBV2 with TRBJ2-1; 13 bases are shared with TRBD2. There are 17 residues in the CDR3. CDR1 and CDR2 (germline): SNHLY, FYNNEI. V lost 7 bases, J lost 0 bases, and 6 bases stayed unmatched. The CDR3 loop reads CASTGTSGVSSYNEQFF. CDR3 nucleotides: TGTGCCAGCACCGGGACTAGCGGGGTTAGCTCCTACAATGAGCAGTTCTTC.

The chain combines TRBV10-1 with TRBJ1-2; D is undetermined. CDR1 and CDR2 from the germline V gene are WNHNN and SYGVQD (reference sequence). V shed 6 bases and J shed 6 bases, with 14 bases lying between them. The CDR3 loop spans 13 amino acids. CDR3 sequence: CASSPARGNGYTF. The CDR3 nucleotides are TGCGCCAGCAGCCCCGCTCGAGGGAATGGCTACACCTTC.

This chain joins TRBV27 and TRBJ2-5; 9 bases are shared with TRBD2. CDR3 length: 14 residues. Germline CDR1 MNHEY, CDR2 SMNVEV (reference sequence). With 4 bases clipped from V and 5 bases from J, the junction kept 5 bases outside the gene matches. CDR3 in DNA: TGTGCCAGCAGTTCGTTAGCGGGGGAGGAGACCCAGTACTTC. This encodes CASSSLAGEETQYF.

The chain carries TRBV5-1 and TRBJ1-4, with TRBD1 matching over 9 bases. The germline gives CDR1 SGHRS, CDR2 YFSETQ. Trimming took 3 bases from V and 8 from J; bases not matched to a gene: 2. CDR3 length: 13 amino acids. CDR3 sequence: CASSSDRGEKLFF. CDR3 coding DNA: TGCGCCAGCAGCTCGGACAGGGGAGAAAAACTGTTTTTT.

The chain joins TRBV7-2 to TRBJ2-1; D gene unclear. Per the germline V gene, CDR1 is SGHTA and CDR2 is FQGNSA. V lost 1 base to trimming and J lost 3 bases, with 7 bases between them. This CDR3 is 14 amino acids long. Here the CDR3 DNA reads TGTGCCAGCAGCTTAGAGACGGGCTACAATGAGCAGTTCTTC. Translating gives CASSLETGYNEQFF.

The chain carries TRBV7-2 and TRBJ2-1, with TRBD1 matching over 9 bases. The CDR3 consists of 15 residues. V lost 3 bases and J lost 5; bases outside the gene matches: 5. Germline V CDR1 and CDR2: SGHTA, FQGNSA. CDR3 sequence: CASSFRDRANNEQFF. The CDR3 DNA sequence: TGTGCCAGCAGCTTCCGGGACAGGGCGAACAATGAGCAGTTCTTC.

This chain uses TRBV25-1 with TRBJ2-3; the match to TRBD2 covers 8 bases. Germline CDR1 and CDR2: MGHDK and SYGVNS. The CDR3 is made up of 15 amino acids. J was trimmed by 7 bases and V by 1 base; bases with no gene match: 7. Here the CDR3 reads CASSEWDGGAYTQYF. CDR3 DNA sequence: TGTGCCAGCAGTGAATGGGACGGGGGGGCTTATACGCAGTATTTT. The variable domain in full, completed from reference TRBV25-1 and TRBJ2-3, reads EADIYQTPRYLVIGTGKKITLECSQTMGHDKMYWYQQDPGMELHLIHYSYGVNSTEKGDLSSESTVSRIRTEHFPLTLESARPSHTSQYLCASSEWDGGAYTQYFGPGTRLTVL.

The chain has TRBV10-1 and TRBJ2-1; D not resolved. Trimming removed 4 bases at V and 9 bases at J, with 22 bases between. This CDR3 has 16 amino acids. Per germline, CDR1 WNHNN and CDR2 SYGVQD (reference sequence). In nucleotides, the CDR3 is TGCGCCAGCAGTGGCCGCCCGGGTCCCGAACCGAGTGAGCAGTTCTTC. Translated, it gives CASSGRPGPEPSEQFF.

The table lists this clone with a few counts. The CDR3 nucleotides are TGTGCCTGGAGTGGTCCTAGTCGAGAGACCCAGTACTTC. Translation gives CAWSGPSRETQYF. This sequence joins TRBV30 and TRBJ2-5, with D unresolved. CDR3 size: 13 residues. CDR1 and CDR2 (germline): GTSNPN, SVGIG (reference sequence). The V gene lost 1 base and the J gene lost 4 bases, with 10 bases spanning the gap.

This clone appeared a single time. The V and J genes are TRBV5-1 and TRBJ1-6; TRBD1 matches 12 bases. The CDR3 totals 17 residues. With 0 bases clipped from V and 7 bases from J, the junction kept 5 bases outside the gene matches. Germline V gene data show CDR1 as SGHRS and CDR2 as YFSETQ. The CDR3 sequence: CASSLAGTGGGNSPLHF. For the CDR3, the DNA is TGCGCCAGCAGCTTGGCTGGGACAGGGGGCGGGAATTCACCCCTCCACTTT.

The genes are TRBV11-2 and TRBJ2-3; D unresolved. The CDR3 is 13 residues long. Germline lookup yields CDR1 SGHAT and CDR2 FQNNGV. V was clipped by 5 bases and J by 6 bases, with 12 bases between them. DNA for the CDR3: TGTGCCAGCAGCGTGAACAGTCCCGATACGCAGTATTTT. Translation: CASSVNSPDTQYF.

This chain links TRBV19 with TRBJ2-7, with TRBD2 identical over 8 bases. J gave up 7 bases and V 4 bases, and 9 bases lay outside the gene matches. This CDR3 comprises 14 residues. CDR1 is LNHDA, CDR2 SQIVND, per germline (reference sequence). CDR3 DNA sequence: TGTGCCAGTAGTACTGGGACTAGGGGGTCGGAGCAGTACTTC. Its translation: CASSTGTRGSEQYF.

The rearrangement links TRBV2 to TRBJ2-2; 9 positions match TRBD1. Looked up from germline, CDR1 is SNHLY and CDR2 is FYNNEI. The V gene end was trimmed by 8 bases and the J gene end by 5 bases; junction bases not matched to a gene: 9. The CDR3 is made up of 15 amino acids. The DNA for the CDR3 is TGTGCCAGCGGCCCGAGCGGGACAGGGACCGGGGAGCTGTTTTTT. Protein product: CASGPSGTGTGELFF.

This chain uses TRBV6-5 with TRBJ2-1, with 8 bases identical to TRBD1. Germline loops: CDR1 MNHEY, CDR2 SVGAGI. The CDR3 has 15 amino acids. V was pared by 0 bases and J by 6 bases, with 4 bases of the junction left unmatched. The CDR3 DNA sequence: TGTGCCAGCAGTTACTCGAGGACAGGGAGCAATGAGCAGTTCTTC. Its protein product is CASSYSRTGSNEQFF.

The rearrangement joins TRBV10-2 to TRBJ1-6, with 9 bases fitting TRBD1. J gave up 11 bases and V 3 bases, and 8 bases lay outside the gene matches. Per germline, CDR1 WSHSY and CDR2 SAAADI. This CDR3 spans 15 amino acids. This chain's CDR3 is CASSEGLGQGPPLHF. CDR3 in DNA: TGCGCCAGCAGTGAAGGCTTGGGACAGGGCCCACCCCTCCACTTT.

The V gene is TRBV18, the J gene TRBJ2-4; 7 nucleotides match TRBD1. In germline, CDR1 is KGHSH, CDR2 LQKENI. This CDR3 comprises 14 residues. Trimming removed 3 bases from V and 3 bases from J; junction bases left unmatched: 2. For the CDR3, the DNA is TGTGCCAGCTCACCCGGACAGGACAAAAACATTCAGTACTTC. It translates to CASSPGQDKNIQYF.

This chain links TRBV7-2 with TRBJ2-1; 7 bases are a match to TRBD1. Germline loops: CDR1 SGHTA, CDR2 FQGNSA. The CDR3 is 13 residues long. Unmatched junction bases numbered 4, after V lost 5 bases and J lost 6 bases. CDR3 sequence: CASSLNRGNEQFF. In nucleotides, the CDR3 is TGTGCCAGCAGCCTCAACAGGGGCAATGAGCAGTTCTTC.

This rearrangement joins TRBV6-5 to TRBJ1-2, with TRBD1 matching 8 bases. CDR3 length equals 15 residues. With V trimmed by 6 bases and J by 8 bases, 14 bases remained unmatched. Germline V gene lookup returns CDR1 MNHEY and CDR2 SVGAGI. The CDR3 loop reads CASSRTAGQGGGYTF. CDR3 in DNA: TGTGCCAGCAGCCGAACGGCAGGACAGGGTGGAGGCTACACCTTC.

The rearrangement links TRBV7-2 to TRBJ1-6, with D maybe TRBD1 (5 bases). V lost 1 base to trimming and J lost 9 bases, with 13 bases between them. This CDR3 is 15 amino acids long. Germline assignment: CDR1 SGHTA and CDR2 FQGNSA. The CDR3 coding sequence is TGTGCCAGCAGCTTAGAGGGGCAGGGTACTTCACCCCTCCACTTT. The encoded protein is CASSLEGQGTSPLHF.

CDR3 in DNA: TGTGCCAGCAGCACTAGCGGGGGCACAGATACGCAGTATTTT. This encodes CASSTSGGTDTQYF. The chain recombines TRBV6-4 with TRBJ2-3; 10 bases are shared with TRBD2. The CDR3 is 14 residues long. The germline CDR1 and CDR2 sequences are MRHNA and SNTAGT. With V trimmed by 6 bases and J by 1 base, 1 base remained unmatched.

The chain recombines TRBV27 with TRBJ1-1; unclear D gene. CDR1 is MNHEY, CDR2 SMNVEV, per germline (reference sequence). CDR3 size: 15 residues. The germline V and J ends were trimmed by 0 bases and 0 bases, with 8 bases remaining between them. The CDR3 loop is CASSLSAALNTEAFF. The CDR3 coding sequence is TGTGCCAGCAGTTTATCGGCGGCGTTGAACACTGAAGCTTTCTTT.

This clone appeared once. This chain connects TRBV6-5 to TRBJ1-1; D ambiguous. This CDR3 region has 14 residues. Germline V lookup: CDR1 MNHEY, CDR2 SVGAGI. Trimming took 2 bases from V and 6 from J, leaving 13 bases between them. The CDR3 DNA is TGTGCCAGCAGTTACACCCGGGTTAGTGCTGAAGCTTTCTTT. As protein: CASSYTRVSAEAFF.

V is TRBV10-1 and J is TRBJ1-2; no definite D call. Germline V lookup: CDR1 WNHNN, CDR2 SYGVQD (reference sequence). CDR3 length: 18 residues. Trimming shortened V by 8 bases and J by 0 bases, and 25 bases separated the two germline ends. CDR3 DNA: TGCGCCAGCCCAACGTTCCAACGGGGTTGGACGTCTAACTATGGCTACACCTTC. It encodes CASPTFQRGWTSNYGYTF.

This clone was seen a handful of times. The chain has TRBV2 and TRBJ1-2; 8 positions match TRBD1. After removal of 1 base from V and 5 bases from J, the junction contained 6 bases not matched to a gene. Germline assignment: CDR1 SNHLY and CDR2 FYNNEI. The CDR3 loop spans 15 amino acids. CDR3 amino acids: CASSEGRGRTYGYTF. CDR3 DNA: TGTGCCAGCAGTGAAGGCAGGGGGCGGACTTATGGCTACACCTTC.

The chain is built from TRBV24-1 and TRBJ2-7; 7 bases map to TRBD1. V trimming: 9 bases; J trimming: 2 bases; junction bases outside the gene matches: 6. From germline, CDR1 is KGHDR and CDR2 SFDVKD. There are 13 residues in the CDR3. The DNA for the CDR3 is TGTGCCACCTTACGGACAGGCCCCTACGAGCAGTACGTC. This sequence encodes CATLRTGPYEQYV.

The CDR3 sequence: CATMRGPHNSPLHF. CDR3 sequence (DNA): TGTGCCACCATGAGGGGGCCCCATAATTCACCCCTCCACTTT. The genes are TRBV24-1 and TRBJ1-6, with 7 bases identical to TRBD1. The germline V gene encodes CDR1 KGHDR and CDR2 SFDVKD. This CDR3 comprises 14 residues. The ends lost 8 bases at V and 5 bases at J; junction bases unmatched: 5.